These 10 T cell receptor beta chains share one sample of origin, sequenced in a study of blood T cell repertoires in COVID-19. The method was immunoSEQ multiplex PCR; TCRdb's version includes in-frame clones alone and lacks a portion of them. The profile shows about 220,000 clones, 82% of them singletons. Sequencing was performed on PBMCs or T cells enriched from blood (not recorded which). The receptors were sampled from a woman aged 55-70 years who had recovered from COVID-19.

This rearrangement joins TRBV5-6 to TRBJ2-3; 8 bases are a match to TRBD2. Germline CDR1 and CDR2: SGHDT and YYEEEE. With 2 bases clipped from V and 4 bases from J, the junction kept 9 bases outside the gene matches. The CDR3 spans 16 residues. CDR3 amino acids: CASSFPSGRGADTQYF. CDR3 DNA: TGTGCCAGCAGCTTCCCTTCCGGGAGGGGGGCAGATACGCAGTATTTT.

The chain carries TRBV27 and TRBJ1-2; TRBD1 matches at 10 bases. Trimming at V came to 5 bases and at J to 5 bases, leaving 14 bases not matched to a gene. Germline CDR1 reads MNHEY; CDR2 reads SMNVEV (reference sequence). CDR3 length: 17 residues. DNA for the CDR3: TGTGCCAGCAGTGGTGTCTCCGGGACAGGGGAGCAGTATGGCTACACCTTC. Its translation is CASSGVSGTGEQYGYTF.

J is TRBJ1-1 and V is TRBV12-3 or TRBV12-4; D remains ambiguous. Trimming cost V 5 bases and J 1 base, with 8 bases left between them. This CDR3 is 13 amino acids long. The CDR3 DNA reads TGTGCCAGCAGTCTCCCGGGGAACACTGAAGCTTTCTTT. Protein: CASSLPGNTEAFF.

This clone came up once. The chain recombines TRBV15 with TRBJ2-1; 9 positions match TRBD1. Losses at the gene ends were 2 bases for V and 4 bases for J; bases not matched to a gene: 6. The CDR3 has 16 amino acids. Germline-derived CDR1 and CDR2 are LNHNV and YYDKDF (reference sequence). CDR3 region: CATSRTQGARYNEQFF. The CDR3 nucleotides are TGTGCCACCAGCAGAACACAGGGGGCGCGGTACAATGAGCAGTTCTTC.

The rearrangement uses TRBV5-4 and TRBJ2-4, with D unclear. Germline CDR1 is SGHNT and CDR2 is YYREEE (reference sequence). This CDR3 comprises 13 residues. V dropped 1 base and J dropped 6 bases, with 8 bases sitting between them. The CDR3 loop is CASSLSQTNIQYF. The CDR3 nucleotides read TGTGCCAGCAGCTTGTCACAAACAAACATTCAGTACTTC.

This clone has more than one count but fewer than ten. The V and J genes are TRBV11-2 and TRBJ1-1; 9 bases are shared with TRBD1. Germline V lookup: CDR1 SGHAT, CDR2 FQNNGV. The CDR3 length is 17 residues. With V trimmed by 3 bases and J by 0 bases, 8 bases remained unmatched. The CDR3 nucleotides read TGTGCCAGCAGCTTGTGGACAGGGGCGCCCATGAACACTGAAGCTTTCTTT. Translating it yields CASSLWTGAPMNTEAFF.

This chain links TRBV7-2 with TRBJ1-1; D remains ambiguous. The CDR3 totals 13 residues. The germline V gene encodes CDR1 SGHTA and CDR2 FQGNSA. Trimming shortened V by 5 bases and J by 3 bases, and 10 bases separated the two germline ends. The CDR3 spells CASSLQRDTEAFF. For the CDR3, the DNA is TGTGCCAGCAGCCTTCAGCGCGACACTGAAGCTTTCTTT.

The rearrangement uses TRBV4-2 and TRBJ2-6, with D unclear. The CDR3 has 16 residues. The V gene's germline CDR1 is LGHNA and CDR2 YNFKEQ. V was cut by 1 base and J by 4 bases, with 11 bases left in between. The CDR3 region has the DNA TGTGCCAGCAGCCAAGCTGAGCAACCCGGGGCCAACGTCCTGACTTTC. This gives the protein CASSQAEQPGANVLTF.

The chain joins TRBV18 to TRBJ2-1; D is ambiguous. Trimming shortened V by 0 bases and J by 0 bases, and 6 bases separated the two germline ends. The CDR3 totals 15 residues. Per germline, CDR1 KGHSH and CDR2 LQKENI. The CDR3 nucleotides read TGTGCCAGCTCACCACCAACAAACTCCTACAATGAGCAGTTCTTC. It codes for CASSPPTNSYNEQFF.

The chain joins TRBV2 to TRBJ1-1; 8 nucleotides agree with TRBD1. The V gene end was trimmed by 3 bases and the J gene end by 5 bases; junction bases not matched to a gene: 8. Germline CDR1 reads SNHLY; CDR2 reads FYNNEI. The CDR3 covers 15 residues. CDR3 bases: TGTGCCAGCAGTGACCGACAGGGGATCGGGACTGAAGCTTTCTTT. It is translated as CASSDRQGIGTEAFF.